This T cell receptor (beta chain) stems from a study of beta chain features in type 1 diabetes. This CDR3 is built from 13 residues. The ends were cut back, 8 bases at V and 4 bases at J, with 13 bases in the middle. CDR1 and CDR2 from the germline V gene are MDHEN and SYDVKM. Expressed TCRB transcripts were sequenced after all isolated RNA was converted to cDNA. Assay: immunoSEQ multiplex PCR; the TCRdb copy retains only in-frame clones and omits some. The table has approximately 330,000 clones, around 10% seen once. Sequencing was performed on naive CD4+ T cells from blood. The origin of this receptor is a woman aged 30 to 39 in good health. J is TRBJ2-3 and V is TRBV28; TRBD2 might be the D (5 bases). The CDR3 is CASSRGQADTQYF. DNA of the CDR3: TGTGCCAGCTCCCGAGGGCAAGCAGATACGCAGTATTTT.